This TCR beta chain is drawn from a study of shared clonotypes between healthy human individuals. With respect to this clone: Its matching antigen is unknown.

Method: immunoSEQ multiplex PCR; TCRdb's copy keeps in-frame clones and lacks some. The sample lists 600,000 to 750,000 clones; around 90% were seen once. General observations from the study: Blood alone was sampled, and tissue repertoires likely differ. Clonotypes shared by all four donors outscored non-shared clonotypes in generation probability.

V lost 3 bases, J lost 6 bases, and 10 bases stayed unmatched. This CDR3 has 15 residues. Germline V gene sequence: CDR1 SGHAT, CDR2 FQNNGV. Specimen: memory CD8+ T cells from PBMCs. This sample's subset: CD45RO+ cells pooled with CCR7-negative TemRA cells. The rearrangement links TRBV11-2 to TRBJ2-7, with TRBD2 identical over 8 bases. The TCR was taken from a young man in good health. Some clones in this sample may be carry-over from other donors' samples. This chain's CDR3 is CASSLVAGLAGEQYF. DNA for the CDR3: TGTGCCAGCAGCTTGGTAGCGGGGTTGGCCGGCGAGCAGTACTTC. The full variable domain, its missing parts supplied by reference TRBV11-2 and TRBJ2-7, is EAGVAQSPRYKIIEKRQSVAFWCNPISGHATLYWYQQILGQGPKLLIQFQNNGVVDDSQLPKDRFSAERLKGVDSTLKIQPAKLEDSAVYLCASSLVAGLAGEQYFGPGTRLTVT.